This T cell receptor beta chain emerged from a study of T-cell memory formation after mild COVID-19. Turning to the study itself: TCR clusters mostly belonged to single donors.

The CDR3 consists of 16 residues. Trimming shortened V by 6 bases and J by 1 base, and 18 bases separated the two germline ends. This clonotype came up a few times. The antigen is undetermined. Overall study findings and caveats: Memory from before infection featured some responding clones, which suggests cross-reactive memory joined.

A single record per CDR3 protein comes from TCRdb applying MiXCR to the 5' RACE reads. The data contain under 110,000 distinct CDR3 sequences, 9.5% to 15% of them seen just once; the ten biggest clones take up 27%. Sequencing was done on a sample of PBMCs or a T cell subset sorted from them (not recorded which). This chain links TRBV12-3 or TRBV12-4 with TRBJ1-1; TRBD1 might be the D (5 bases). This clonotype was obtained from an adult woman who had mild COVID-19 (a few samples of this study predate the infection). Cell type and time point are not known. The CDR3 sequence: CASSHDSRLWNTEAFF. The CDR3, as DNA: TGTGCCAGCAGCCACGACAGCCGCCTATGGAACACTGAAGCTTTCTTT.